The clone carrying this T cell receptor beta chain was detected ten times or more. Trimming cost V 6 bases and J 0 bases, with 6 bases left between them. The CDR3 has 14 residues. CDR1 is SNHLY and CDR2 is FYNNEI in the germline V gene. This record comes from a study of human T cells and chemical hapten exposure. In the study overall: All patients underwent weekly scalp dosing with diphenylcyclopropenone for the full roughly 25-week study. Mainly, slight library volume differences in the pool made TCR yields vary.

The time point here: pre-sensitization, week 0. Sample treatment: therapeutic diphenylcyclopropenone sensitization with weekly scalp DPC. Alopecia patients, 18 to 70 years old and DPC-suitable, served as donors. Total RNA came from unfractionated whole blood. A single record per CDR3 protein comes from TCRdb applying MiXCR to the RACE reads. Found here are 35,000 to 45,000 distinct CDR3 sequences, approximately 13% of them singletons; the top ten hold about 5.7%. The V gene is TRBV2, the J gene TRBJ2-6; tentative D call: TRBD2 (6 bases). The sequence was collected from a woman in her twenties or thirties with alopecia areata. Some clones in this sample may be carry-over from other donors' samples. This material consisted of whole blood, taken in connection with sensitization to the hapten diphenylcyclopropenone (DPC). CDR3 nucleotide sequence: TGTGCCAGCAGGCGGGACTCTGGGGCCAACGTCCTGACTTTC. Amino acids: CASRRDSGANVLTF.